This T cell receptor beta chain came from a study of human T cells and chemical hapten exposure (dated by TCRdb to about 2021). Broadly, across the study: For sensitization, 2% DPC in acetone was applied to a roughly 2 cm by roughly 2 cm area of upper inner arm skin. The libraries were sequenced as a pool, and the TCR yield per sample differed mostly because of small variations in library volumes within the pool. Weekly therapeutic DPC doses were additionally applied to the scalp of patients throughout the roughly 23-week study period. For TCR sequencing, blood came from over 25 alopecia patients at anywhere from one to four time points (pre-sensitization, 2, 6 and 24 weeks). The mostly female patient cohort included alopecia areata with under or over 50% scalp involvement, alopecia totalis and alopecia universalis. Patient blood was sampled pre-sensitization (week 0) and at 2, 6 and about 24 weeks after DPC sensitization. Patch testing was done on the upper back using Finn chambers containing 0.01% DPC, and results were scored after 6 days according to International Contact Dermatitis Research Group standards. Peripheral blood TCR repertoire changes were tracked in vivo in alopecia patients during primary and secondary sensitization to the hapten diphenylcyclopropenone (DPC).

Findings and caveats that apply to the study as a whole: The number of PT1 expanded TCRs positively correlated with patch test score, significant at thresholds 8, 16 and 32 but not 4. Expanded TCRs formed significantly more large CDR3 similarity clusters than pre-sensitization or healthy control sets, consistent with antigen-driven responses. All patients had alopecia, a presumed autoimmune disease, so their immune response might differ from that of healthy individuals. Repeated subsampling changed both the strength of the expansion versus patch-test correlation and the threshold at which that correlation became significant. The number of TCRs above 1 in 1000 frequency did not change with DPC sensitization; there was no evidence of global repertoire structure alterations.

From the cysteine through the phenylalanine, the CDR3 covers 16 amino acids. Just the 48-base CDR3 DNA is kept, in frame starting at base 1. Trimming leaves V shorter by 4 bases and J shorter by 7 bases, with the junction holding 8 bases beyond the gene matches. From a lookup of the germline V gene, CDR1 and CDR2 are LGHNA and YNFKEQ. Worth noting for this clonotype: Its antigen is not yet known. Per-base qualities were not stored, and no clone one base away is much larger.

The time point label on this specimen signifies: patch test 1, 2 weeks after DPC sensitization. Per the publication, the treatment or condition label means: therapeutic diphenylcyclopropenone sensitization with weekly scalp DPC. At each patch-test visit, blood was drawn before the patch test was applied. Patients were eligible if aged 18 to 70, diagnosed with alopecia and judged suitable for DPC therapy, and pregnant patients were excluded. Unfractionated whole blood was collected in Tempus Blood RNA tubes, and total RNA was extracted from that blood. The method behind the library was RACE. Sequenced on a NextSeq 500. During library preparation, unique molecular identifiers were attached to individual cDNA molecules so that TCRs could be counted in a quantitative, reproducible way. From each blood RNA sample, both TCR alpha and TCR beta chains were sequenced. The authors' pipeline ran thus. Samples had a median of 95,638 TCRs, with a range from about 20,000 to 690,600. The Decombinator software suite was used to annotate V, J and CDR3 in the TCR reads. To make PS versus PT1 abundance plots, every sample was subsampled to the same number of TCRs (28,000). TCRs were defined as expanded if absent before sensitization and observed at least eight times at the 2-week time point. In TCRdb, the public reads were trimmed at Q25 with fastp and aligned with MiXCR, with productive beta chains retained. CDR3 protein duplicates are merged, each entry listing the most common genes and DNA. The V and J calls follow TCRdb's processing rather than the paper's. Across this sample there are some 180,000 distinct CDR3 sequences, with 20% to 25% seen only once. Jointly, the top ten make up approximately 6.7% of the sample.

Source: whole blood, taken in connection with sensitization to the hapten diphenylcyclopropenone (DPC). This receptor was taken from a woman aged 50 to 60 with alopecia areata. Some clones in this sample may be carry-over from other donors' samples. The V and J genes are TRBV4-2 and TRBJ2-1; 12 bases in between match TRBD2. CDR3 protein: CASSPLAGGPLNEQFF. The nucleotide sequence reads TGTGCCAGCAGCCCACTAGCGGGAGGCCCGTTAAATGAGCAGTTCTTC.